The 9 T cell receptor beta chains below come from one sample, sequenced in a study of T cells in Graves' hyperthyroidism and ophthalmopathy. The investigators amplified TCR beta CDR3 regions from RNA transcripts. A first-round RT-PCR of the TCR CDR3 used the HTBI primer set. TCRdb re-called the multiplex PCR reads through MiXCR, storing one row per CDR3 protein. The sample consists of fewer than 350,000 distinct CDR3 sequences, roughly 23% of them appearing once. The sample consisted of blood. Receptor source: a woman in her forties or fifties with Graves' hyperthyroidism.

A remark on this clonotype: A read error may account for a junction end that differs from germline. This chain uses TRBV5-1 with TRBJ1-5; TRBD1 matches at 10 bases. The CDR3 sequence is 16 residues long. From germline, CDR1 is SGHRS and CDR2 YFSETQ. The chain's CDR3 is CAGSPSTGGSNQPQHF. The CDR3 DNA follows: TGCGCCGGCAGCCCCTCGACAGGGGGCAGCAATCAGCCCCAGCATTTT.

This chain uses TRBV2 with TRBJ2-7; 9 bases map to TRBD2. The CDR3 spans 14 residues. From germline, CDR1 is SNHLY and CDR2 FYNNEI. With 4 bases clipped from V and 5 bases from J, the junction kept 6 bases outside the gene matches. This CDR3 reads CASSVGGRADEQYF. In DNA form, the CDR3 reads TGTGCCAGCAGTGTCGGCGGGAGGGCCGACGAGCAGTACTTC.

The chain employs TRBV12-3 or TRBV12-4 and TRBJ2-1; 8 nucleotides match TRBD1. There are 15 residues in the CDR3. Germline trimming cut 7 bases from V and 5 bases from J; bases unmatched to any gene: 10. DNA for the CDR3: TGTGCCAGCACCCCTGGACAGGGCCCCCACAATGAGCAGTTCTTC. Encoded protein: CASTPGQGPHNEQFF.

Only a few counts were recorded for this clonotype. The genes are TRBV19 and TRBJ2-5; 8 nucleotides agree with TRBD1. Unmatched junction bases numbered 3, after V lost 4 bases and J lost 2 bases. This CDR3 has 14 residues. The germline V gene encodes CDR1 LNHDA and CDR2 SQIVND (reference sequence). The CDR3 nucleotides read TGTGCCAGTAGTAGGACAGGGTTTCAAGAGACCCAGTACTTC. Translating gives CASSRTGFQETQYF.

This clonotype occurred many times. The CDR3 loop reads CSARDLTGDTDTQYF. The CDR3 DNA reads as TGCAGTGCTAGAGATCTCACAGGGGACACAGATACGCAGTATTTT. The chain employs TRBV20-1 and TRBJ2-3; 7 bases agree with TRBD1. The CDR3 loop spans 15 amino acids. V was pared by 0 bases and J by 2 bases, with 5 bases of the junction left unmatched. Germline V gene sequence: CDR1 DFQATT, CDR2 SNEGSKA (reference sequence).

The DNA of the CDR3 is TGTGCCAGCAATAGGAGGGGACTAGCGGGAGGCGGTACAGATACGCAGTATTTT. Residues: CASNRRGLAGGGTDTQYF. This sequence joins TRBV6-2 or TRBV6-3 and TRBJ2-3, with TRBD2 matching 15 bases. Germline trimming cut 7 bases from V and 3 bases from J; bases unmatched to any gene: 11. The CDR3 sequence is 18 residues long. CDR1 is MNHEY, CDR2 SVGEGT, per germline.

The chain uses TRBV10-3 and TRBJ1-2, with a weak D call TRBD1 (5 bases). Between the trimmed V and J ends, which lost 2 bases and 6 bases, there was a span of 16 bases. The CDR3 has 15 amino acids. Germline lookup yields CDR1 ENHRY and CDR2 SYGVKD. The CDR3 loop is CAISEPGGAEDGYTF. The CDR3 DNA reads as TGTGCCATCAGTGAGCCTGGTGGGGCAGAAGATGGCTACACCTTC.

The genes are TRBV20-1 and TRBJ2-2, with 8 nucleotides matching TRBD1. Germline V gene lookup returns CDR1 DFQATT and CDR2 SNEGSKA (reference sequence). The CDR3 loop spans 13 amino acids. V shed 6 bases and J 4 bases; nucleotides not matched to a gene: 4. The CDR3 DNA is TGCAGTGCCTATGACAGGGGCACCGGGGAGCTGTTTTTT. Its protein product is CSAYDRGTGELFF.

The V and J genes are TRBV19 and TRBJ1-1; the match to TRBD1 covers 10 bases. This CDR3 has 17 amino acids. CDR1 and CDR2 (germline): LNHDA, SQIVND (reference sequence). Germline trimming cut 6 bases from V and 0 bases from J; bases unmatched to any gene: 10. This chain's CDR3 is CASRPSGTGVMNTEAFF. For the CDR3, the DNA is TGTGCCAGTAGGCCCTCCGGGACAGGGGTCATGAACACTGAAGCTTTCTTT.